Listed here are 9 T cell receptor beta chains from one sample, sequenced in a study of blood T cell repertoires in COVID-19. Sequencing was performed with immunoSEQ multiplex PCR; in TCRdb, only in-frame clones are kept and a portion is missing. The sample has some 97,000 clones, 80% seen once. Sequenced input: peripheral blood. Source of these receptors: a man between 65 and 80 years old with active or convalescent COVID-19.

This chain uses TRBV4-3 with TRBJ2-6, with TRBD2 matching over 11 bases. The J segment lost 0 bases and the V segment lost 0 bases, leaving 4 bases of the junction unmatched. CDR1 is LGHNA and CDR2 is YSLEER in the germline V gene. The CDR3 contains 19 residues. The CDR3 sequence: CASSQDPGLADSGANVLTF. CDR3 sequence (DNA): TGCGCCAGCAGCCAAGATCCGGGACTAGCGGACTCTGGGGCCAACGTCCTGACTTTC.

There are a few counts of this clone. V and J are TRBV7-7 and TRBJ1-1; TRBD1 matches at 10 bases. This CDR3 contains 15 residues. Germline assignment: CDR1 SSHAT and CDR2 FNYEAQ (reference sequence). J lost 6 bases, V lost 5 bases, and 9 bases had no gene match. In DNA, the CDR3 is TGTGCCAGCAGCCCTCTGGGACAGGGGCAGGCTGAAGCTTTCTTT. It is translated as CASSPLGQGQAEAFF.

The chain has TRBV24-1 and TRBJ2-5, with D perhaps matching TRBD1 (6 bases). The CDR3 totals 16 residues. Deletions cut 3 bases from V and 3 bases from J, with 16 bases between. Germline CDR1 KGHDR, CDR2 SFDVKD. CDR3 DNA: TGTGCCACCAGTGATCCCAGGGGAGTCCTCGAAGAGACCCAGTACTTC. Its translation: CATSDPRGVLEETQYF.

Here the CDR3 DNA reads TGTGCCAGCAGTTTAGACGGGCGGGCAGGTGGAGAAAAACTGTTTTTT. Translated, it gives CASSLDGRAGGEKLFF. The rearrangement uses TRBV28 and TRBJ1-4; D gene ambiguous. Trimming stripped 2 bases from V and 8 bases from J, with 18 bases between. The CDR3 contains 16 residues. Germline CDR1 and CDR2: MDHEN and SYDVKM.

This clone occurred a few times. V gene TRBV28 combines with J gene TRBJ2-7, with 9 bases lining up with TRBD1. Germline V gene lookup returns CDR1 MDHEN and CDR2 SYDVKM. The ends lost 5 bases at V and 7 bases at J; junction bases unmatched: 12. This CDR3 has 15 residues. CDR3 bases: TGTGCCAGCAGTCCGAACTCGGACAGGGGCAGAGAGCAGTACTTC. It yields the protein CASSPNSDRGREQYF.

J is TRBJ2-1 and V is TRBV30; the D gene is possibly TRBD2 (6 bases). CDR3 length: 12 residues. CDR1 GTSNPN and CDR2 SVGIG come from the germline V gene (reference sequence). The CDR3 DNA reads TGTGCTATGAGACTAGTCAACAATGAGCAGTTCTTC. It codes for CAMRLVNNEQFF. The full variable domain, completed using reference TRBV30 and TRBJ2-1, is SQTIHQWPATLVQPVGSPLSLECTVEGTSNPNLYWYRQAAGRGLQLLFYSVGIGQISSEVPQNLSASRPQDRQFILSSKKLLLSDSGFYLCAMRLVNNEQFFGPGTRLTVL.

The V gene is TRBV2, the J gene TRBJ2-1; 10 nucleotides align to TRBD2. The V segment lost 3 bases and the J segment 8 bases; nucleotides outside the gene matches: 4. This CDR3 spans 14 amino acids. Germline CDR1 is SNHLY and CDR2 is FYNNEI. In DNA form, the CDR3 reads TGTGCCAGCAGTGATCTAGCGGGAGTGGATGAGCAGTTCTTC. Translated: CASSDLAGVDEQFF.

The chain is built from TRBV2 and TRBJ1-5; D perhaps matches TRBD1 (6 bases). Germline lookup yields CDR1 SNHLY and CDR2 FYNNEI. The ends were cut back, 8 bases at V and 7 bases at J, with 21 bases in the middle. The CDR3 has 15 residues. CDR3 sequence (DNA): TGTGCCAGCGCCCGAGATACAGGGAAAGGGCAGCCCCAGCATTTT. Its translation is CASARDTGKGQPQHF.

The gene calls are TRBV14 and TRBJ2-1, with 9 bases aligning to TRBD2. Unmatched junction bases numbered 5, after V lost 2 bases and J lost 6 bases. The CDR3 is 15 amino acids. Looked up from germline, CDR1 is SGHDN and CDR2 is FVKESK. The CDR3 DNA reads as TGTGCCAGCAGCCAACTCACTAGCGGGTCCAATGAGCAGTTCTTC. Its protein is CASSQLTSGSNEQFF.